The 25 T cell receptor beta chains reported below all come from one sample, sequenced in a study of blood T cell repertoires in COVID-19. Sequenced by immunoSEQ multiplex PCR; TCRdb stores in-frame clones only, minus some. This table has some 460,000 clones, about 85% appearing once. The sample consisted of PBMCs or T cells enriched from blood (not recorded which). These receptors were collected from a woman aged 18-29 years who had recovered from COVID-19.

This clone was detected a few times. The J gene is TRBJ1-6, the V gene TRBV19, with D hard to call. CDR1 and CDR2 (germline): LNHDA, SQIVND (reference sequence). Trimming pared 3 bases from V and 0 bases from J, leaving 12 bases between. There are 17 residues in the CDR3. The CDR3: CASSIAPRGSYNSPLHF. The CDR3 DNA is TGTGCCAGTAGTATCGCCCCGCGAGGCTCCTATAATTCACCCCTCCACTTT.

On this clone itself: Different DNA sequences within this sample yield the same CDR3. The chain carries TRBV5-1 and TRBJ1-1, with D possibly matching TRBD1 (5 bases). CDR1 is SGHRS and CDR2 is YFSETQ in the germline V gene. Trimming shortened V by 1 base and J by 3 bases, and 7 bases separated the two germline ends. This CDR3 comprises 13 residues. CDR3 residues: CASSLTGHTEAFF. As DNA, the CDR3 is TGCGCCAGCAGCTTGACAGGTCACACTGAAGCTTTCTTT.

The rearrangement links TRBV5-4 to TRBJ2-5; tentative D call: TRBD1 (5 bases). This CDR3 is built from 13 residues. Germline CDR1 is SGHNT and CDR2 is YYREEE (reference sequence). V dropped 2 bases and J dropped 1 base, with 6 bases sitting between them. CDR3 nucleotide sequence: TGTGCCAGCAGCTTTGACAGCCAAGAGACCCAGTACTTC. Its protein is CASSFDSQETQYF.

The rearrangement links TRBV9 to TRBJ1-1, with 7 bases that match TRBD1. CDR3 length: 13 residues. J gave up 11 bases and V 4 bases, and 11 bases lay outside the gene matches. Germline V gene data show CDR1 as SGDLS and CDR2 as YYNGEE. CDR3 in DNA: TGTGCCAGCAGCCCGACCGACAGGGTCCGGGCTTTCTTT. Its translation is CASSPTDRVRAFF.

Only one count was recorded for this clone. V and J are TRBV9 and TRBJ2-3; D possibly corresponds to TRBD1 (6 bases). The germline gives CDR1 SGDLS, CDR2 YYNGEE. Between the trimmed V and J ends, which lost 0 bases and 3 bases, there was a span of 8 bases. The CDR3 contains 14 residues. DNA for the CDR3: TGTGCCAGCAGCGTAGACAGGGCGACAGATACGCAGTATTTT. It specifies CASSVDRATDTQYF.

The chain uses TRBV5-5 and TRBJ1-6, with TRBD1 as a possible D gene (6 bases). CDR1 SGHKS and CDR2 YYEKEE come from the germline V gene (reference sequence). Trimming cost V 4 bases and J 0 bases, with 14 bases left between them. This CDR3 has 17 amino acids. The CDR3 bases are TGTGCCAGCAGCCGGACAGCCACAAGCTCCTATAATTCACCCCTCCACTTT. Translation: CASSRTATSSYNSPLHF.

This chain connects TRBV4-2 to TRBJ1-1; D gene unclear. The length of the CDR3 is 15 residues. Per germline, CDR1 LGHNA and CDR2 YNFKEQ. V was trimmed by 0 bases and J by 0 bases, leaving 8 bases between them. DNA of the CDR3: TGTGCCAGCAGCCAAGAGGCCGGGATGAACACTGAAGCTTTCTTT. Translated, it gives CASSQEAGMNTEAFF.

V gene TRBV20-1 combines with J gene TRBJ2-3; TRBD2 might be the D (5 bases). The length of the CDR3 is 13 residues. The V end lost 3 bases, the J end lost 1 base, and 8 bases lay between the germline ends. Germline V lookup: CDR1 DFQATT, CDR2 SNEGSKA (reference sequence). Here the CDR3 DNA reads TGCAGTGCTAGTCCCGGGGGCACAGATACGCAGTATTTT. It specifies CSASPGGTDTQYF.

V usage is TRBV1 and J usage is TRBJ1-3; the listed D gene, TRBD1, was not tested against the DNA. TRBV1 is flagged as a pseudogene. This CDR3 contains 16 residues. CDR3 DNA: TGCACCAGCAGCCATCAGGGGGCTGAGGGGGGAAACACCATATATTTT. It yields the protein CTSSHQGAEGGNTIYF.

The chain uses TRBV27 and TRBJ1-1; D is uncertain. Trimming pared 3 bases from V and 2 bases from J, leaving 13 bases between. The CDR3 is 15 amino acids. The germline V gene has CDR1 MNHEY and CDR2 SMNVEV (reference sequence). The CDR3 sequence: CASSFGVRGNTEAFF. The CDR3 DNA reads TGTGCCAGCAGTTTCGGCGTGCGGGGAAACACTGAAGCTTTCTTT.

The V call is TRBV7-9, the J call TRBJ2-7; tentatively, D is TRBD2 (5 bases). The CDR3 loop spans 13 amino acids. Germline V gene lookup returns CDR1 SEHNR and CDR2 FQNEAQ (reference sequence). V gave up 4 bases and J gave up 6 bases, with 13 bases separating them. The CDR3 coding sequence is TGTGCCAGCAGCTCGACTGAGGGCGGCGAGCAGTACTTC. Translation gives CASSSTEGGEQYF.

The chain joins TRBV2 to TRBJ2-3; D is perhaps TRBD2 (5 bases). Trimming took off 0 bases at V and 5 bases at J, with 6 bases between the two ends. The CDR3 is made up of 13 amino acids. Germline CDR1 reads SNHLY; CDR2 reads FYNNEI. Here the CDR3 reads CASSEAEEDTQYF. The CDR3 DNA reads as TGTGCCAGCAGTGAAGCGGAGGAAGATACGCAGTATTTT.

The chain uses TRBV18 and TRBJ2-1, with D possibly TRBD2 on 7 matching bases. Trimming left V 0 bases short and J 4 bases short, with 13 bases between. Germline CDR1 reads KGHSH; CDR2 reads LQKENI. This CDR3 is 16 amino acids long. The CDR3 nucleotides read TGTGCCAGCTCACCACCAAGGCGGGGGCCGTACAATGAGCAGTTCTTC. It yields the protein CASSPPRRGPYNEQFF.

The V call is TRBV30, the J call TRBJ2-4; 10 bases agree with TRBD2. The CDR3 runs 13 residues. J lost 11 bases, V lost 1 base, and 5 bases had no gene match. Germline V gene sequence: CDR1 GTSNPN, CDR2 SVGIG (reference sequence). CDR3 coding DNA: TGTGCCTGGAGTGGGGATAGCGGGGGGCTTCAGTACTTC. Its translation is CAWSGDSGGLQYF.

This clone showed up just once. This rearrangement joins TRBV11-2 to TRBJ2-7; 7 bases map to TRBD2. Trimming removed 5 bases from V and 1 base from J; junction bases left unmatched: 14. Germline CDR1 is SGHAT and CDR2 is FQNNGV. This CDR3 has 17 amino acids. CDR3 bases: TGTGCCAGCAGCCCTAGAGCCCTGAGCGGGGTTTCCTACGAGCAGTACTTC. Translating it yields CASSPRALSGVSYEQYF.

V gene TRBV19 combines with J gene TRBJ2-3; TRBD2 matches at 8 bases. The junction had 8 bases not matched to a gene; V was cut back by 2 bases and J by 4 bases. The CDR3 loop spans 16 amino acids. CDR1 and CDR2 (germline): LNHDA, SQIVND (reference sequence). The CDR3 nucleotides read TGTGCCAGTAGTATATCCCCTCCGGGGGGGGCAGATACGCAGTATTTT. Protein product: CASSISPPGGADTQYF.

This chain joins TRBV30 and TRBJ2-2; 9 bases map to TRBD1. This CDR3 is built from 15 residues. V dropped 1 base and J dropped 7; count of bases not matched to a gene: 7. Germline V gene sequence: CDR1 GTSNPN, CDR2 SVGIG (reference sequence). CDR3 sequence reads: CAWSGNRGHVGELFF. DNA for the CDR3: TGTGCCTGGAGTGGCAACAGGGGGCACGTCGGGGAGCTGTTTTTT.

This chain connects TRBV5-6 to TRBJ2-5; perhaps TRBD2 as D (6 bases). CDR1 and CDR2 from the germline V gene are SGHDT and YYEEEE. CDR3 length: 14 amino acids. V was pared by 3 bases and J by 5 bases, with 14 bases between. The CDR3 sequence: CASSWTGSLETQYF. The CDR3, as DNA: TGTGCCAGCAGCTGGACCGGGAGCTTGGAGACCCAGTACTTC.

The CDR3 DNA is TGCGCCAGCAGCTTGGGACAGGGCCAAGGCGAGCAGTACTTC. The encoded protein is CASSLGQGQGEQYF. The chain couples TRBV5-1 to TRBJ2-7, with 7 positions matching TRBD1. In germline, CDR1 is SGHRS, CDR2 YFSETQ. The CDR3 has 14 amino acids. J was trimmed by 6 bases and V by 0 bases; bases with no gene match: 6.

This clone was recorded only once. V gene TRBV18 combines with J gene TRBJ2-3; TRBD2 matches at 14 bases. Trimming cost V 3 bases and J 4 bases; bases outside gene matches: 3. Germline V gene data show CDR1 as KGHSH and CDR2 as LQKENI. This CDR3 spans 16 amino acids. CDR3 protein: CASSPRLAGGSDTQYF. The CDR3 bases are TGTGCCAGCTCACCCCGACTAGCGGGGGGGTCAGATACGCAGTATTTT.

This chain joins TRBV15 and TRBJ2-1; 11 nucleotides line up with TRBD2. The germline CDR1 and CDR2 sequences are LNHNV and YYDKDF (reference sequence). After removal of 3 bases from V and 4 bases from J, the junction contained 5 bases not matched to a gene. The CDR3 runs to 16 residues. The CDR3 here is CATSRPGLAVYNEQFF. The CDR3 nucleotides read TGTGCCACCAGCAGGCCGGGACTAGCGGTATACAATGAGCAGTTCTTC. Full variable domain (outside the CDR3, taken from reference TRBV15 and TRBJ2-1): DAMVIQNPRYQVTQFGKPVTLSCSQTLNHNVMYWYQQKSSQAPKLLFHYYDKDFNNEADTPDNFQSRRPNTSFCFLDIRSPGLGDTAMYLCATSRPGLAVYNEQFFGPGTRLTVL.

This clone came up a few times. V usage is TRBV4-2 and J usage is TRBJ2-1, with 7 bases matching TRBD1. Trimming took 3 bases from V and 10 from J; bases not matched to a gene: 21. The germline V gene encodes CDR1 LGHNA and CDR2 YNFKEQ. CDR3 length: 18 residues. CDR3 coding DNA: TGTGCCAGCAGCCAGGCCCACGGACAGGACCCTGCCCTGGGGGAGCAGTTCTTC. Translating it yields CASSQAHGQDPALGEQFF.

This sequence joins TRBV2 and TRBJ1-1; possibly TRBD1 for D (5 bases). Trimming removed 5 bases at V and 4 bases at J, with 14 bases between. The CDR3 length is 14 residues. Germline V gene sequence: CDR1 SNHLY, CDR2 FYNNEI. CDR3 coding DNA: TGTGCCAGCAGTACTCAAGGGAGGGGCACTGAAGCTTTCTTT. Its protein is CASSTQGRGTEAFF. The whole variable domain, remainder taken from reference TRBV2 and TRBJ1-1, is EPEVTQTPSHQVTQMGQEVILRCVPISNHLYFYWYRQILGQKVEFLVSFYNNEISEKSEIFDDQFSVERPDGSNFTLKIRSTKLEDSAMYFCASSTQGRGTEAFFGQGTRLTVV.

This chain joins TRBV5-1 and TRBJ2-1; the D is unclear. The germline CDR1 and CDR2 sequences are SGHRS and YFSETQ. Trimming stripped 0 bases from V and 8 bases from J, with 15 bases between. This CDR3 comprises 15 residues. DNA for the CDR3: TGCGCCAGCAGCTTGGGAGGCTCCGCTTGGGATGAGCAGTTCTTC. It specifies CASSLGGSAWDEQFF.

The chain is built from TRBV5-5 and TRBJ1-5; D not certain. CDR3 length equals 14 residues. The germline V gene has CDR1 SGHKS and CDR2 YYEKEE (reference sequence). Trimming took 6 bases from V and 4 from J, leaving 14 bases between them. This CDR3 is CASNSGSLNQPQHF. Written as DNA, the CDR3 is TGTGCCAGCAACTCCGGGTCACTTAATCAGCCCCAGCATTTT.